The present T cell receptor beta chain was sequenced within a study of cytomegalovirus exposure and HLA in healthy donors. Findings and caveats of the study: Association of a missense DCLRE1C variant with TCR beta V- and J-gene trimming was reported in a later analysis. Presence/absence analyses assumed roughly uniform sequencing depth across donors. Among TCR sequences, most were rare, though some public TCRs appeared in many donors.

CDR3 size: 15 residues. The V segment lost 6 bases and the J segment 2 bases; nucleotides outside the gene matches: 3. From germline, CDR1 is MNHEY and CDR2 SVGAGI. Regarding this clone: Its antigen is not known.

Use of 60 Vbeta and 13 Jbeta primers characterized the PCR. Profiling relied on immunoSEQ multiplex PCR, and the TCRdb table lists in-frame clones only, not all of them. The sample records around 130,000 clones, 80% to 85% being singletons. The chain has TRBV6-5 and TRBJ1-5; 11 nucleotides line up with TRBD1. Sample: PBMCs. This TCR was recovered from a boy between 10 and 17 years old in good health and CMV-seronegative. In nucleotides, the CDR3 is TGTGCCAGCAGCCGGGGACAGGGGGGCAATCAGCCCCAGCATTTT. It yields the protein CASSRGQGGNQPQHF.